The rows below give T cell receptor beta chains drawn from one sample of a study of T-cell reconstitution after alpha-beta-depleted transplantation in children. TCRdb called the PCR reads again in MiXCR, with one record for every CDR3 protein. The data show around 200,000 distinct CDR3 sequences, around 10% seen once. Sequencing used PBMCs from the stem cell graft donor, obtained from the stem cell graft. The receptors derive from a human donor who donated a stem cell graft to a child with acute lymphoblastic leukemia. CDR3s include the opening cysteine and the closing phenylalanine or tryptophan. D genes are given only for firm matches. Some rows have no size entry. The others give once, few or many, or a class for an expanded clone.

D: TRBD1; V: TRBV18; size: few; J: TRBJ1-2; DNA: TGTGCCAGCTCGGCAGGGGGAGTGAGATATGGCTACACCTTC; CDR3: CASSAGGVRYGYTF
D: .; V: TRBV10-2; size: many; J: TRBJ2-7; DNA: TGCGCCAGCAGTGTCCAGCGGTACAGCTCCTACGAGCAGTACTTC; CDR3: CASSVQRYSSYEQYF
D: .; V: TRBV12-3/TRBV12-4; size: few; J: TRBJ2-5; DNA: TGTGCCAGCAGTTTGGCAGCCCTCCCAGAGACCCAGTACTTC; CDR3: CASSLAALPETQYF
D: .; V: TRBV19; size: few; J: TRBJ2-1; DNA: TGTGCCAGTAGGAAAGAGGGACCCATCTTGGGTGAGCAGTTCTTC; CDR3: CASRKEGPILGEQFF
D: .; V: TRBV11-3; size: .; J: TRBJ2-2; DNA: TGTGCCAGCAGCCCCGTGGGGACCGGGGAGCTGTTTTTT; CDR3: CASSPVGTGELFF
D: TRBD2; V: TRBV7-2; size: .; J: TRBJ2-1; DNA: TGTGCCAGCAGCCCCGCCGGACTAGCGGGGGGGAGTGAGCAGTTCTTC; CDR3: CASSPAGLAGGSEQFF
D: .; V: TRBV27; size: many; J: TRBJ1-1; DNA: TGTGCCAGCAGTTTGGGTAGGGTTAACACTGAAGCTTTCTTT; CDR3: CASSLGRVNTEAFF
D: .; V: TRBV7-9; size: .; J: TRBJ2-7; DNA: TGTGCCAGCAGCATAGGGCTAGCGATTACCTACGAGCAGTACTTC; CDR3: CASSIGLAITYEQYF
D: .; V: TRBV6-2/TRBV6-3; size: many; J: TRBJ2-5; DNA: TGTGCCAGCAGTTCCCGGCTCTCAACACCGGAGACCCAGTACTTC; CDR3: CASSSRLSTPETQYF
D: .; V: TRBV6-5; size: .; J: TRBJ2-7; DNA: TGTGCCAGCAGTTATAGCGACAGAATTTCTCTACGACGGCAGTACTTC; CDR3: CASSYSDRISLRRQYF
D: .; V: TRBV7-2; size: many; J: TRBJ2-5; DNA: TGTGCCAGCAGCTTAGCCCGACACCAAGAGACCCAGTACTTC; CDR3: CASSLARHQETQYF
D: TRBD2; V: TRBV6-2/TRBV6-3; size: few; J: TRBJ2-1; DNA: TGTGCCAGCAGTTTCGAACGGGAACTAGCGGGGGGGCCCGCCTACAATGAGCAGTTCTTC; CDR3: CASSFERELAGGPAYNEQFF